Presented here are 12 T cell receptor beta chains from one specimen sequenced in a study of molecular identifiers for immune sequencing clone quantification. TCRdb reprocessed the PCR reads via MiXCR and lists one record per CDR3 protein. The data hold over 600,000 distinct CDR3 sequences, with 20% observed a single time. Sequenced input: naive CD8+ T cells from blood, with Jurkat cell RNA spiked in. Subset here: FACS-sorted CD8+CD4-CCR7+CD45RA+ naive T cells. The receptors stem from a human donor in good health. Some libraries in this study had Jurkat cell RNA spiked in.

This clonotype occurred a few times. The CDR3 DNA sequence: TGTGCCATCAGTGATCGGGACGGCACCGGGGAGCTGTTTTTT. Amino acids: CAISDRDGTGELFF. The chain uses TRBV10-3 and TRBJ2-2; D tentatively fits TRBD1 or TRBD2 (5 bases each). The CDR3 covers 14 residues. CDR1 ENHRY and CDR2 SYGVKD come from the germline V gene. Between the trimmed V and J ends, which lost 3 bases and 4 bases, there was a span of 9 bases.

This clonotype has a handful of counts. The rearrangement joins TRBV28 to TRBJ1-6; D might be TRBD1 (6 bases). The CDR3 runs to 16 residues. The germline V and J ends were trimmed by 8 bases and 5 bases, with 19 bases remaining between them. CDR1 is MDHEN and CDR2 is SYDVKM in the germline V gene. The CDR3: CASEEMTGLDNSPLHF. CDR3 DNA sequence: TGTGCCAGCGAGGAAATGACAGGCTTGGATAATTCACCCCTCCACTTT. Full variable domain (remainder filled in from reference TRBV28 and TRBJ1-6): DVKVTQSSRYLVKRTGEKVFLECVQDMDHENMFWYRQDPGLGLRLIYFSYDVKMKEKGDIPEGYSVSREKKERFSLILESASTNQTSMYLCASEEMTGLDNSPLHFGNGTRLTVT.

This clonotype was seen at least ten times. This chain connects TRBV7-6 to TRBJ2-2; D perhaps matches TRBD1 (6 bases). Trimming cost V 5 bases and J 4 bases, with 14 bases left between them. This CDR3 is built from 15 residues. The germline gives CDR1 SGHVS, CDR2 FNYEAQ. CDR3 coding DNA: TGTGCCAGCAGCGTGAACACAGGGCCCACCGGGGAGCTGTTTTTT. Its protein product is CASSVNTGPTGELFF. Full variable domain (missing parts from reference TRBV7-6 and TRBJ2-2): GAGVSQSPRYKVTKRGQDVALRCDPISGHVSLYWYRQALGQGPEFLTYFNYEAQQDKSGLPNDRFSAERPEGSISTLTIQRTEQRDSAMYRCASSVNTGPTGELFFGEGSRLTVL.

This clonotype came up many times. CDR3 protein: CASSLTTGSGELFF. CDR3 in DNA: TGTGCCAGCAGCTTAACGACCGGGTCCGGGGAGCTGTTTTTT. This rearrangement joins TRBV7-6 to TRBJ2-2; D gene unclear. CDR1 is SGHVS and CDR2 is FNYEAQ in the germline V gene. V lost 2 bases, J lost 6 bases, and 10 bases lay in between. The CDR3 is 14 residues long.

This clonotype was picked up many times. The V call is TRBV5-1, the J call TRBJ1-1; weak D call: TRBD1 (5 bases). Germline assignment: CDR1 SGHRS and CDR2 YFSETQ. The CDR3 is 15 amino acids. Between the trimmed V and J ends, which lost 7 bases and 3 bases, there was a span of 19 bases. In DNA form, the CDR3 reads TGCGCCAGCGGCAGGGCGTCGCAGGTAGACACTGAAGCTTTCTTT. Protein sequence: CASGRASQVDTEAFF.

This clonotype appeared a few times. The V gene is TRBV19, the J gene TRBJ2-2; D may be TRBD1 (5 bases). V dropped 5 bases and J dropped 9 bases, with 10 bases sitting between them. This CDR3 has 12 residues. From germline, CDR1 is LNHDA and CDR2 SQIVND (reference sequence). The CDR3, as DNA: TGTGCCAGTAGTGAAGGGGTACGGGAGCTGTTTTTT. Encoded protein: CASSEGVRELFF.

In its sample, this clonotype was seen many times. The rearrangement joins TRBV12-3 or TRBV12-4 to TRBJ2-3; D could derive from TRBD1 or TRBD2 (6 bases each). The CDR3 covers 15 residues. V gave up 0 bases and J gave up 7 bases, with 14 bases separating them. This chain's CDR3 is CASSLAGWGANTQYF. Written as DNA, the CDR3 is TGTGCCAGCAGTTTAGCTGGTTGGGGGGCGAATACGCAGTATTTT.

This clonotype was seen ten or more times. The chain carries TRBV27 and TRBJ2-2, with 10 bases identical to TRBD2. V gave up 5 bases and J gave up 2 bases; unmatched junction bases: 5. The CDR3 extends over 16 amino acids. In germline, CDR1 is MNHEY, CDR2 SMNVEV (reference sequence). This CDR3 is CASSVGLAFNTGELFF. In nucleotides, the CDR3 is TGTGCCAGCAGTGTGGGACTAGCGTTTAACACCGGGGAGCTGTTTTTT.

The CDR3 protein is CASRPSGSYEQYF. The CDR3 bases are TGTGCCAGCCGGCCTAGCGGGTCCTACGAGCAGTACTTC. The chain employs TRBV27 and TRBJ2-7, with 8 positions matching TRBD2. The V gene's germline CDR1 is MNHEY and CDR2 SMNVEV (reference sequence). The CDR3 runs to 13 residues. V gave up 8 bases and J gave up 1 base; unmatched junction bases: 4.

This clonotype occurred many times. This chain connects TRBV6-1 to TRBJ2-5; D possibly corresponds to TRBD2 (5 bases). Looked up from germline, CDR1 is MNHNS and CDR2 is SASEGT. The CDR3 is 13 amino acids. V lost 4 bases and J lost 2, with 8 bases in between. The CDR3 DNA follows: TGTGCCAGCAGTGGACGGACTCAAGAGACCCAGTACTTC. Protein product: CASSGRTQETQYF.

As to this clonotype: The junction departs from the called germline gene at one end, perhaps through a read error. The chain uses TRBV12-3 or TRBV12-4 and TRBJ2-2; D is possibly TRBD1 or TRBD2 (5 bases each). The CDR3 is made up of 12 amino acids. The CDR3 spells CASSVGAGELSF. The CDR3 region has the DNA TGTGCCAGCAGTGTTGGGGCCGGGGAGCTGTCTTTC.

This clonotype has at least ten counts. This chain links TRBV28 with TRBJ2-7, with 11 bases identical to TRBD2. The CDR3 has 16 amino acids. After removal of 6 bases from V and 1 base from J, the junction contained 8 bases not matched to a gene. Germline V gives CDR1 MDHEN, CDR2 SYDVKM. CDR3: CASSPGTSGDSYEQYF. The CDR3 DNA reads as TGTGCCAGCAGCCCCGGGACTAGCGGAGATTCCTACGAGCAGTACTTC.